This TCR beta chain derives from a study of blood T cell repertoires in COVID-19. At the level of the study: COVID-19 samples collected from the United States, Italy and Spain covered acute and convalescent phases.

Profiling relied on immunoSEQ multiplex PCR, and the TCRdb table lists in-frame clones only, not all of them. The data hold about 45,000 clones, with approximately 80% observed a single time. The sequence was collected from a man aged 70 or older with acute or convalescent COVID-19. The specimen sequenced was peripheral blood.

CDR3 loop: CASSLDSFSYEQYF. For the CDR3, the DNA is TGTGCCAGCAGCTTGGACAGCTTCTCCTACGAGCAGTACTTC. The chain is built from TRBV5-5 and TRBJ2-7; D remains ambiguous. Per germline, CDR1 SGHKS and CDR2 YYEKEE (reference sequence). The V end was cut by 0 bases, the J end by 0 bases, with 7 bases between. The CDR3 has 14 amino acids.